Each of the 14 T cell receptor beta chains below was sequenced from the same sample in a study of T-cell memory formation after mild COVID-19. TCRdb passed the 5' RACE reads through MiXCR, listing each CDR3 protein once. The sample includes approximately 200,000 distinct CDR3 sequences, 16% of them seen just once. The sequencing input was PBMCs or a T cell subset sorted from them (not recorded which). These receptors were obtained from an adult woman who had mild COVID-19 (a few samples of this study predate the infection). Cell type and time point are not known.

This clonotype was detected a few times. V gene TRBV5-4 combines with J gene TRBJ2-7, with 7 bases matching TRBD1. Germline values: CDR1 SGHNT, CDR2 YYREEE (reference sequence). The length of the CDR3 is 14 residues. Trimming cost V 3 bases and J 3 bases; bases outside gene matches: 6. This CDR3 reads CASSSDRAGYEQYF. The CDR3 DNA follows: TGTGCCAGCAGCTCTGACAGGGCTGGCTACGAGCAGTACTTC.

This chain uses TRBV7-2 with TRBJ2-2, with D maybe TRBD2 (5 bases). V lost 5 bases, J lost 4 bases, and 14 bases lay in between. This CDR3 is 15 amino acids long. In germline, CDR1 is SGHTA, CDR2 FQGNSA. The CDR3 region has the DNA TGTGCCAGCAGCCGTTCTGGACTTGTCACCGGGGAGCTGTTTTTT. Translation gives CASSRSGLVTGELFF.

This chain joins TRBV4-1 and TRBJ2-7; 7 bases align to TRBD1. The V segment lost 0 bases and the J segment 6 bases; nucleotides outside the gene matches: 2. CDR3 size: 13 residues. CDR1 MGHRA and CDR2 YSYEKL come from the germline V gene. Here the CDR3 reads CASSQDHRGEQYF. In DNA, the CDR3 is TGCGCCAGCAGCCAAGATCACAGGGGCGAGCAGTACTTC.

This sequence joins TRBV2 and TRBJ1-4; D gene uncertain. Germline V lookup: CDR1 SNHLY, CDR2 FYNNEI. V lost 7 bases and J 8 bases, leaving 8 bases between the germline ends. This CDR3 is built from 11 residues. The CDR3: CASTAEEKLFF. CDR3 sequence (DNA): TGTGCCAGCACGGCGGAGGAAAAACTGTTTTTT.

Many counts were recorded for this clonotype. The J gene is TRBJ2-1, the V gene TRBV20-1, with TRBD2 matching 13 bases. The junction had 8 bases not matched to a gene; V was cut back by 2 bases and J by 7 bases. This CDR3 spans 16 amino acids. Per the germline V gene, CDR1 is DFQATT and CDR2 is SNEGSKA (reference sequence). CDR3 in amino acids: CSARNLRTSGSNEQFF. The CDR3 bases are TGCAGTGCTAGAAACCTCCGGACTAGCGGGAGTAATGAGCAGTTCTTC.

This chain connects TRBV5-1 to TRBJ1-6, with 8 bases lining up with TRBD1. CDR3 length equals 15 residues. V shed 4 bases, J shed 6 bases, and the junction held 6 bases outside the gene matches. The germline V gene has CDR1 SGHRS and CDR2 YFSETQ. The CDR3 DNA reads TGCGCCAGCAGCGAATGGGACAGGTCTAATTCACCCCTCCACTTT. The encoded protein is CASSEWDRSNSPLHF.

This clonotype was found a few times. The chain carries TRBV6-5 and TRBJ2-3, with 7 bases aligning to TRBD1. CDR1 is MNHEY and CDR2 is SVGAGI in the germline V gene. The CDR3 contains 15 residues. V shed 0 bases and J 4 bases; nucleotides not matched to a gene: 4. The CDR3 sequence is CASSYSRGRPDTQYF. The CDR3 DNA reads TGTGCCAGCAGTTACTCGAGGGGGCGCCCAGATACGCAGTATTTT.

This clonotype was counted only a few times. This rearrangement joins TRBV12-3 or TRBV12-4 to TRBJ1-6, with TRBD1 as a possible D gene (5 bases). The CDR3 consists of 16 residues. Trimming pared 6 bases from V and 7 bases from J, leaving 19 bases between. This chain's CDR3 is CASSPQAGTVNSPLHF. The DNA of the CDR3 is TGTGCCAGCAGCCCTCAAGCCGGGACGGTGAATTCACCCCTCCACTTT.

This clonotype was counted between two and nine times. This chain's CDR3 is CATSRGLDYEQYF. The CDR3, as DNA: TGTGCCACCAGCAGGGGACTAGATTACGAGCAGTACTTC. The V call is TRBV15, the J call TRBJ2-7, with 8 bases identical to TRBD2. The V segment lost 3 bases and the J segment 4 bases; nucleotides outside the gene matches: 2. CDR1 is LNHNV and CDR2 is YYDKDF in the germline V gene (reference sequence). This CDR3 contains 13 residues.

This clonotype was detected a few times. The chain links TRBV7-2 to TRBJ2-2; D might be TRBD2 (6 bases). This CDR3 region has 18 residues. The V end was cut by 6 bases, the J end by 5 bases, with 25 bases between. Germline lookup yields CDR1 SGHTA and CDR2 FQGNSA. CDR3 nucleotides: TGTGCCAGCAGTCCACCCCCTACTCGGGTGGGAGGAACCGGGGAGCTGTTTTTT. Encoded protein: CASSPPPTRVGGTGELFF.

A few counts support this clonotype. The V and J genes are TRBV5-6 and TRBJ2-7, with D perhaps matching TRBD1 or TRBD2 (5 bases each). The CDR3 consists of 16 residues. In germline, CDR1 is SGHDT, CDR2 YYEEEE. With 5 bases removed from V and 6 bases from J, the gap between germline ends came to 24 bases. The CDR3 nucleotides are TGTGCCAGCAGTCGTCGAACCGGGACCTCCCGGGTCGAGCAGTACTTC. Its protein product is CASSRRTGTSRVEQYF.

This chain links TRBV6-5 with TRBJ1-2; D unclear. There are 16 residues in the CDR3. The germline V and J ends were trimmed by 2 bases and 4 bases, with 17 bases remaining between them. Germline CDR1 and CDR2: MNHEY and SVGAGI. The CDR3 region is CASSYRLDLGGYGYTF. The DNA of the CDR3 is TGTGCCAGCAGTTACCGTTTAGACCTGGGCGGCTATGGCTACACCTTC.

CDR3 sequence: CAISVGQSPDTQYF. In DNA form, the CDR3 reads TGTGCCATCAGTGTGGGACAGTCACCAGATACGCAGTATTTT. The gene calls are TRBV10-3 and TRBJ2-3, with TRBD1 identical over 7 bases. The CDR3 has 14 residues. Losses at the gene ends were 4 bases for V and 4 bases for J; bases not matched to a gene: 5. Germline CDR1 reads ENHRY; CDR2 reads SYGVKD.

This chain links TRBV9 with TRBJ2-7; 11 nucleotides match TRBD2. This CDR3 spans 16 amino acids. Germline trimming cut 4 bases from V and 3 bases from J; bases unmatched to any gene: 9. CDR1 SGDLS and CDR2 YYNGEE come from the germline V gene. CDR3 DNA: TGTGCCAGCAGCCCCAGAACCGGGACTAGCGGCTACGAGCAGTACTTC. This translates into CASSPRTGTSGYEQYF.